The 26 T cell receptor beta chains presented below share a single source sample, sequenced in a study of shared clonotypes between healthy human individuals. This table comes from immunoSEQ multiplex PCR, and its TCRdb copy is limited to in-frame clones, with some not included. This sample has approximately 700,000 clones, with around 78% found just once. Input material: memory CD4+ T cells sorted from blood. Subset defined: CD45RA-negative fraction. The receptor set was obtained from a woman aged 25 to 39 in good health.

The chain links TRBV28 to TRBJ2-1; TRBD2 matches at 12 bases. Germline lookup yields CDR1 MDHEN and CDR2 SYDVKM. The ends lost 3 bases at V and 10 bases at J; junction bases unmatched: 16. This CDR3 has 18 residues. CDR3 bases: TGTGCCAGCAGTTTCCCGGGACTAGCGGGCCCGTCCTCTGAGGAGCAGTTCTTC. Its translation is CASSFPGLAGPSSEEQFF.

This chain connects TRBV19 to TRBJ2-5; 8 nucleotides match TRBD1. Germline trimming cut 4 bases from V and 1 base from J; bases unmatched to any gene: 5. Germline V CDR1 and CDR2: LNHDA, SQIVND (reference sequence). This CDR3 contains 15 residues. The CDR3 coding sequence is TGTGCCAGTAGTAAAGAGGACAGGGTCCAAGAGACCCAGTACTTC. Protein product: CASSKEDRVQETQYF.

Concerning this clone itself: The sample has other DNA sequences that encode this CDR3 too. V usage is TRBV5-1 and J usage is TRBJ2-7; 8 nucleotides agree with TRBD1. The ends lost 1 base at V and 0 bases at J; junction bases unmatched: 0. The CDR3 covers 14 residues. Germline CDR1 reads SGHRS; CDR2 reads YFSETQ. The CDR3 DNA reads TGCGCCAGCAGCTTGCAGGGGGCCTCCTACGAGCAGTACTTC. Amino acids: CASSLQGASYEQYF.

This clone was picked up one time. The chain uses TRBV28 and TRBJ2-5, with 8 bases aligning to TRBD2. With 2 bases clipped from V and 4 bases from J, the junction kept 15 bases outside the gene matches. CDR1 and CDR2 (germline): MDHEN, SYDVKM. The CDR3 loop spans 18 amino acids. CDR3 protein: CASSLRGAGANYLETQYF. The CDR3 nucleotides are TGTGCCAGCAGTTTACGGGGAGCGGGAGCTAATTATTTAGAGACCCAGTACTTC.

The V and J genes are TRBV6-1 and TRBJ1-1; D not certain. V was clipped by 2 bases and J by 3 bases, with 13 bases between them. CDR3 size: 15 residues. CDR1 MNHNS and CDR2 SASEGT come from the germline V gene. The CDR3 coding sequence is TGTGCCAGCAGTGAATGGGCCCTTAGGGACACTGAAGCTTTCTTT. This sequence encodes CASSEWALRDTEAFF.

This clone appeared a single time. The chain joins TRBV19 to TRBJ2-1, with TRBD2 identical over 10 bases. CDR1 is LNHDA and CDR2 is SQIVND in the germline V gene (reference sequence). CDR3 length equals 17 residues. The V segment lost 5 bases and the J segment 6 bases; nucleotides outside the gene matches: 13. The CDR3 DNA follows: TGTGCCAGTAGTCCCCGGATTGGAGCGGGAGGGCCCAATGAGCAGTTCTTC. Amino acid sequence: CASSPRIGAGGPNEQFF.

V and J are TRBV2 and TRBJ2-5; the match to TRBD2 covers 10 bases. The CDR3 length is 14 residues. Germline CDR1 is SNHLY and CDR2 is FYNNEI. J gave up 4 bases and V 10 bases, and 9 bases lay outside the gene matches. The CDR3 sequence: CATQRLAGSETQYF. The CDR3 DNA follows: TGTGCCACCCAGAGACTAGCGGGTTCAGAGACCCAGTACTTC. The full variable domain, its missing parts supplied by reference TRBV2 and TRBJ2-5, is EPEVTQTPSHQVTQMGQEVILRCVPISNHLYFYWYRQILGQKVEFLVSFYNNEISEKSEIFDDQFSVERPDGSNFTLKIRSTKLEDSAMYFCATQRLAGSETQYFGPGTRLLVL.

The genes are TRBV4-2 and TRBJ2-1; D ambiguous. CDR1 LGHNA and CDR2 YNFKEQ come from the germline V gene. Trimming removed 0 bases at V and 6 bases at J, with 12 bases between. This CDR3 comprises 15 residues. The CDR3 is CASSQESLVLNEQFF. CDR3 DNA sequence: TGTGCCAGCAGCCAAGAAAGTCTAGTTCTCAATGAGCAGTTCTTC.

V and J are TRBV7-7 and TRBJ2-5; 8 bases line up with TRBD2. The V and J ends lost 6 bases and 2 bases, in that order; junction bases with no gene match: 8. This CDR3 comprises 15 residues. From germline, CDR1 is SSHAT and CDR2 FNYEAQ (reference sequence). CDR3 bases: TGTGCCAGCAGTCCATACGGGGGGGGTCAAGAGACCCAGTACTTC. Translation gives CASSPYGGGQETQYF.

The rearrangement joins TRBV7-3 to TRBJ1-2; D might be TRBD1 (6 bases). Germline assignment: CDR1 SGHTA and CDR2 FQGTGA. This CDR3 has 16 amino acids. Trimming shortened V by 0 bases and J by 8 bases, and 19 bases separated the two germline ends. CDR3 in amino acids: CASSLTGPTEQGGYTF. The CDR3 DNA is TGTGCCAGCAGCTTAACTGGCCCCACCGAACAGGGCGGCTACACCTTC.

CDR3: CASRASGSNQPQHF. The CDR3, as DNA: TGTGCCAGCAGAGCGTCGGGAAGCAATCAGCCCCAGCATTTT. This chain connects TRBV6-6 to TRBJ1-5, with no clear D. Germline V CDR1 and CDR2: MNHNY, SVGAGI (reference sequence). The CDR3 is 14 amino acids. The V end lost 6 bases, the J end lost 1 base, and 10 bases lay between the germline ends.

This clone was counted many times. The chain uses TRBV19 and TRBJ2-3; D perhaps matches TRBD2 (6 bases). Trimming took 11 bases from V and 1 from J, leaving 13 bases between them. The CDR3 has 13 amino acids. CDR1 and CDR2 from the germline V gene are LNHDA and SQIVND (reference sequence). In DNA form, the CDR3 reads TGTGCCTCACGGGACTTTGGCACAGATACGCAGTATTTT. Its translation: CASRDFGTDTQYF.

This clone was observed a single time. V is TRBV15 and J is TRBJ2-1; D unclear. The germline CDR1 and CDR2 sequences are LNHNV and YYDKDF (reference sequence). The CDR3 has 13 residues. The V end was cut by 9 bases, the J end by 1 base, with 10 bases between. Here the CDR3 DNA reads TGTGCCACAAACGGTAATTCCTACAATGAGCAGTTCTTC. It is translated as CATNGNSYNEQFF.

The chain uses TRBV2 and TRBJ2-1; D might be TRBD2 (6 bases). Trimming took off 2 bases at V and 2 bases at J, with 10 bases between the two ends. Germline CDR1 SNHLY, CDR2 FYNNEI. There are 15 residues in the CDR3. The CDR3 here is CASSERRETYNEQFF. The DNA for the CDR3 is TGTGCCAGCAGTGAACGTCGGGAGACCTACAATGAGCAGTTCTTC.

The rearrangement links TRBV6-1 to TRBJ1-2, with no clear D. V was shortened by 4 bases and J by 6 bases, with 18 bases between the two germline ends. Germline CDR1 is MNHNS and CDR2 is SASEGT. The CDR3 length is 15 residues. The CDR3 loop reads CASSVPHLGLDGYTF. Written as DNA, the CDR3 is TGTGCCAGCAGTGTCCCCCATCTGGGGTTGGATGGCTACACCTTC.

CDR3 region: CASTGGQGPYEQYF. In DNA form, the CDR3 reads TGTGCCAGCACCGGGGGGCAGGGACCCTACGAGCAGTACTTC. The rearrangement joins TRBV18 to TRBJ2-7; the D gene is possibly TRBD2 (7 bases). V lost 8 bases, J lost 2 bases, and 16 bases lay in between. This CDR3 has 14 residues. The germline gives CDR1 KGHSH, CDR2 LQKENI. The complete variable domain, with remaining parts taken from reference TRBV18 and TRBJ2-7, reads NAGVMQNPRHLVRRRGQEARLRCSPMKGHSHVYWYRQLPEEGLKFMVYLQKENIIDESGMPKERFSAEFPKEGPSILRIQQVVRGDSAAYFCASTGGQGPYEQYFGPGTRLTVT.

The chain uses TRBV6-1 and TRBJ2-3, with D unresolved. Deletions cut 8 bases from V and 2 bases from J, with 11 bases between. Germline lookup yields CDR1 MNHNS and CDR2 SASEGT. This CDR3 is built from 13 residues. The CDR3 DNA sequence: TGTGCCAGCCTTAGACGGAACACAGATACGCAGTATTTT. Amino acid sequence: CASLRRNTDTQYF.

This clone was counted once. The chain is built from TRBV5-4 and TRBJ2-3; TRBD2 matches at 8 bases. Looked up from germline, CDR1 is SGHNT and CDR2 is YYREEE (reference sequence). This CDR3 comprises 15 residues. V shed 1 base and J 4 bases; nucleotides not matched to a gene: 5. The CDR3 bases are TGTGCCAGCAGCTTGTGGCTAGCGGGCTCAGATACGCAGTATTTT. Protein: CASSLWLAGSDTQYF.

The gene calls are TRBV4-1 and TRBJ2-3; D gene uncertain. The CDR3 totals 15 residues. V was shortened by 3 bases and J by 2 bases, with 12 bases between the two germline ends. CDR1 is MGHRA and CDR2 is YSYEKL in the germline V gene. CDR3 sequence (DNA): TGCGCCAGCAGCCAGGGTAGACAAAACACAGATACGCAGTATTTT. It codes for CASSQGRQNTDTQYF.

This clone came up a few times. The chain couples TRBV28 to TRBJ1-5; D ambiguous. V dropped 3 bases and J dropped 5 bases, with 14 bases sitting between them. There are 15 residues in the CDR3. Germline values: CDR1 MDHEN, CDR2 SYDVKM. The CDR3 DNA reads as TGTGCCAGCAGTTTGTTTTCCCAGGCGTATCAGCCCCAGCATTTT. It codes for CASSLFSQAYQPQHF.

The chain carries TRBV4-1 and TRBJ2-2, with 7 bases that match TRBD1. This CDR3 spans 18 amino acids. V gave up 6 bases and J gave up 8 bases; unmatched junction bases: 21. CDR1 is MGHRA and CDR2 is YSYEKL in the germline V gene. The CDR3 region is CASRPRVLVDRLPGELFF. The CDR3 coding sequence is TGCGCCAGCAGGCCAAGAGTTTTAGTGGACAGGCTCCCGGGGGAGCTGTTTTTT.

This clone came up many times. The chain employs TRBV5-4 and TRBJ2-2; 12 bases fit TRBD2. Germline V lookup: CDR1 SGHNT, CDR2 YYREEE (reference sequence). J lost 4 bases, V lost 4 bases, and 5 bases had no gene match. CDR3 length: 16 residues. This chain's CDR3 is CASSARTSGITGELFF. CDR3 nucleotides: TGTGCCAGCAGCGCCAGGACTAGCGGGATCACCGGGGAGCTGTTTTTT.

V is TRBV28 and J is TRBJ1-2; no clear D gene. This CDR3 is built from 14 residues. Trimming stripped 3 bases from V and 4 bases from J, with 12 bases between. Per the germline V gene, CDR1 is MDHEN and CDR2 is SYDVKM. The CDR3 bases are TGTGCCAGCAGTTTTACAGTCCGGAGCTATGGCTACACCTTC. This sequence encodes CASSFTVRSYGYTF.

This chain joins TRBV30 and TRBJ2-1; 7 bases match TRBD1. J was trimmed by 3 bases and V by 3 bases; bases with no gene match: 5. Germline V gene data show CDR1 as GTSNPN and CDR2 as SVGIG (reference sequence). The CDR3 length is 14 residues. The CDR3 sequence is CAWRKGGFYNEQFF. In DNA form, the CDR3 reads TGTGCCTGGAGGAAAGGGGGCTTCTACAATGAGCAGTTCTTC.

The chain links TRBV7-6 to TRBJ2-3; no clear D. The V end lost 0 bases, the J end lost 5 bases, and 3 bases lay between the germline ends. CDR3 size: 12 residues. Germline V gene data show CDR1 as SGHVS and CDR2 as FNYEAQ. CDR3 region: CASSLARDTQYF. The CDR3 region has the DNA TGTGCCAGCAGCTTAGCGAGAGATACGCAGTATTTT.

This clone was seen more than once but under ten times. The chain has TRBV6-5 and TRBJ2-7; 9 nucleotides line up with TRBD2. The CDR3 is 14 residues long. V trimming: 5 bases; J trimming: 5 bases; junction bases outside the gene matches: 7. Germline CDR1 is MNHEY and CDR2 is SVGAGI. The CDR3 reads CASSTTSGDDEQYF. The CDR3 DNA reads as TGTGCCAGCAGTACGACTAGCGGAGATGACGAGCAGTACTTC.